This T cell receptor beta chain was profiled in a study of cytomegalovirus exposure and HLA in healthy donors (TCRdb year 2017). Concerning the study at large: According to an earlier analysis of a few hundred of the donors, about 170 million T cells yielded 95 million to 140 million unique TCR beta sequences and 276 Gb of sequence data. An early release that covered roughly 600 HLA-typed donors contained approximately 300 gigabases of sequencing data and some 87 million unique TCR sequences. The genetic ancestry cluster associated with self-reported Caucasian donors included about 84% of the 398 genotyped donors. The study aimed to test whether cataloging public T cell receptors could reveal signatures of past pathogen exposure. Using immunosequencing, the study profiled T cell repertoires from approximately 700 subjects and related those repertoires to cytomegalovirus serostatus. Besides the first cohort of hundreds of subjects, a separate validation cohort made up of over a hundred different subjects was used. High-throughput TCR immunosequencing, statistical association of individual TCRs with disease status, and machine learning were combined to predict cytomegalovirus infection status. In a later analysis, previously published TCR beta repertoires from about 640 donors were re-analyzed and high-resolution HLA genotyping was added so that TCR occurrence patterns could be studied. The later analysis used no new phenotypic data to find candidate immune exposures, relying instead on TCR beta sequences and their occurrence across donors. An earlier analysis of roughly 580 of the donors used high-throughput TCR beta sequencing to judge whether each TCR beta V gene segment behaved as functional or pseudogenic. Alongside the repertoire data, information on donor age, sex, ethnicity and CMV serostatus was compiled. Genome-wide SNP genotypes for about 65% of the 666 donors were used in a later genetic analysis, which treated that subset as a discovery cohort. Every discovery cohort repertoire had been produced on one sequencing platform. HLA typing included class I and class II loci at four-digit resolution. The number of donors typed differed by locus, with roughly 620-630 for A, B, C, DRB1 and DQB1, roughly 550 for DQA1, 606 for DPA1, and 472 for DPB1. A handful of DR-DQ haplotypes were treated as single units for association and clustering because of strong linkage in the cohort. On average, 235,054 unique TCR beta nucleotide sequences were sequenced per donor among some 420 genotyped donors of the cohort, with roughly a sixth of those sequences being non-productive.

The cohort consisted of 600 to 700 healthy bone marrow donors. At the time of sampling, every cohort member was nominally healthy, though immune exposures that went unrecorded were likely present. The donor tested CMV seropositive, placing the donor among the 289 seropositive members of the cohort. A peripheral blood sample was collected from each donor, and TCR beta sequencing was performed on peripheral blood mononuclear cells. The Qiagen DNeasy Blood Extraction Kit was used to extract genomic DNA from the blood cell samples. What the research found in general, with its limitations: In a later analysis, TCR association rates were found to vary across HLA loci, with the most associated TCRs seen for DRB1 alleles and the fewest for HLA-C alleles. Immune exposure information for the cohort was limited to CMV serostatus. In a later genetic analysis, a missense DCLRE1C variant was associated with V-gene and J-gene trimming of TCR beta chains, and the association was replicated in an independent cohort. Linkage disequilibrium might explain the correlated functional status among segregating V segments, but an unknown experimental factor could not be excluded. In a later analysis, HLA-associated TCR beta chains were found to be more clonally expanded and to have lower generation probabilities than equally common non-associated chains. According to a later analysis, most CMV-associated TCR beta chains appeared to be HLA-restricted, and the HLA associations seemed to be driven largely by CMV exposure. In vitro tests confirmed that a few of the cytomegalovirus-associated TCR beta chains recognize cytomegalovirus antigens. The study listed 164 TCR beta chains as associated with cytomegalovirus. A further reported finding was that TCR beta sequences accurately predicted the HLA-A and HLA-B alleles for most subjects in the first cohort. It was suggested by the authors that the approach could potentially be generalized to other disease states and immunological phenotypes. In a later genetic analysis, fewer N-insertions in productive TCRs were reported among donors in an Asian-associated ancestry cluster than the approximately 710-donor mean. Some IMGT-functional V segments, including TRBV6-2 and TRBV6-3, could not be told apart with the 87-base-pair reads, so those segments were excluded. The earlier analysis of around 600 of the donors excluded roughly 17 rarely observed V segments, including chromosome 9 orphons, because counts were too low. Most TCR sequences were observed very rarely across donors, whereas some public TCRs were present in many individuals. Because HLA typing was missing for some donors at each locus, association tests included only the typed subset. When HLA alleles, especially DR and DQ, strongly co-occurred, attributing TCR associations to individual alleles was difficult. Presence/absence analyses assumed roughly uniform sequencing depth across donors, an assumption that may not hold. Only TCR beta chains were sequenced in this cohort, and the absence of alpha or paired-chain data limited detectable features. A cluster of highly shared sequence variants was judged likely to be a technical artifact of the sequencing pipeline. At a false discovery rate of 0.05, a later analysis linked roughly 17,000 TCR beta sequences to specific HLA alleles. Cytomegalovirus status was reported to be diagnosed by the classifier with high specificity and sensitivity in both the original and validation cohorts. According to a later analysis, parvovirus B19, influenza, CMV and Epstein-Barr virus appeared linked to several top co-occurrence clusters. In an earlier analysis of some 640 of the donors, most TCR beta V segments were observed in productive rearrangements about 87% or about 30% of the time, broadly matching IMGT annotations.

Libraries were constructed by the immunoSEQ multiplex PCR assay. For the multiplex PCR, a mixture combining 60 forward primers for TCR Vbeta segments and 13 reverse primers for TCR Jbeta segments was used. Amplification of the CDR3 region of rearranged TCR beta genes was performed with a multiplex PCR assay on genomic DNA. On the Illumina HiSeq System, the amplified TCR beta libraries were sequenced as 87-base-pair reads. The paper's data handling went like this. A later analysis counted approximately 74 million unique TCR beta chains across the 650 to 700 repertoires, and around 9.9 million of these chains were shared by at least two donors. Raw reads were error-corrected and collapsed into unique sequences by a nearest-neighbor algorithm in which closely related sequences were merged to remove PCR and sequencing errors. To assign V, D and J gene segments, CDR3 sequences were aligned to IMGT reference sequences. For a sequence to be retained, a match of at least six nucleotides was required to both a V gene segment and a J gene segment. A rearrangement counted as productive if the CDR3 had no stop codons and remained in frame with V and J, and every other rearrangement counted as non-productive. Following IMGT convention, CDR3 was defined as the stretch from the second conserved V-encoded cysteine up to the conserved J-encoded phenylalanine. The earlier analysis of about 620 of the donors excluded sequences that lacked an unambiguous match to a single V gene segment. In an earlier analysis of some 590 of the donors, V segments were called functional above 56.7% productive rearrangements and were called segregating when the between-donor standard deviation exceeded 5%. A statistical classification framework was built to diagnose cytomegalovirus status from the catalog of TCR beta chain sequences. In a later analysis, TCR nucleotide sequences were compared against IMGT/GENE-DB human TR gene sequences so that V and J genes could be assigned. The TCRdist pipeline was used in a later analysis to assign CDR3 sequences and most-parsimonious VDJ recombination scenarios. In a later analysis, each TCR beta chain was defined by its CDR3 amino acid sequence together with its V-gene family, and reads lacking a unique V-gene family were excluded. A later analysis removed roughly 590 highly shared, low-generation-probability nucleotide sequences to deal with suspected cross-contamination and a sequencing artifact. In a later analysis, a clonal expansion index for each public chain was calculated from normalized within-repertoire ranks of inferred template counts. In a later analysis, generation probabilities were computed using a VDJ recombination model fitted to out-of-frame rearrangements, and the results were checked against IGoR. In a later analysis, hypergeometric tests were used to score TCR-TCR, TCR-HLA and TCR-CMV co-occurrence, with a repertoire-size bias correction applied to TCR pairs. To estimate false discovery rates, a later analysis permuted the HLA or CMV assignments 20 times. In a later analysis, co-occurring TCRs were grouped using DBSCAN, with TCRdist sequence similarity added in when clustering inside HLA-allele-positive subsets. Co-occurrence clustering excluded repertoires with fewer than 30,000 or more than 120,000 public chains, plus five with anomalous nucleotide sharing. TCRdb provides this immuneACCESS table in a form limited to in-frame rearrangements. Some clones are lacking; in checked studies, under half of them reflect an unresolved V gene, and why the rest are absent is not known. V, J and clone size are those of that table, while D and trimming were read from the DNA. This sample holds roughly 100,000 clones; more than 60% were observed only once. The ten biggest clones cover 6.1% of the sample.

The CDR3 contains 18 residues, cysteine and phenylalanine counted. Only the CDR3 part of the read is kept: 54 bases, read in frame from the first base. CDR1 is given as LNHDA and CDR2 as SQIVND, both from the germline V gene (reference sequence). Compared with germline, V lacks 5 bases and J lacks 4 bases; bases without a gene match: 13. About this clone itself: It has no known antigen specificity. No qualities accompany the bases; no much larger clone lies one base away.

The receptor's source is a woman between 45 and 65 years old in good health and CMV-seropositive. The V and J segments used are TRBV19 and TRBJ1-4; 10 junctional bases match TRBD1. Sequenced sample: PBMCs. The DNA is TGTGCCAGTAGTTGGTCTTGGGGACAGGGGCAGGGTAATGAAAAACTGTTTTTT. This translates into CASSWSWGQGQGNEKLFF.